One and the same sample provided the 24 T cell receptor beta chains below, sequenced in a study of blood T cell repertoires in COVID-19. Assay: immunoSEQ multiplex PCR; the TCRdb copy retains only in-frame clones and omits some. The sample includes 150,000 or so clones, 84% of them seen just once. What was sequenced was peripheral blood. Source of these receptors: a man in his forties who had recovered from COVID-19.

The V gene is TRBV29-1, the J gene TRBJ2-7, with a possible D match to TRBD1 (6 bases). The germline CDR1 and CDR2 sequences are SQVTM and ANQGSEA. The CDR3 totals 15 residues. V was clipped by 0 bases and J by 7 bases, with 19 bases between them. CDR3 sequence: CSVEDPWQGLKEQYF. CDR3 DNA: TGCAGCGTTGAAGATCCGTGGCAGGGGCTTAAGGAGCAGTACTTC.

Here the CDR3 DNA reads TGTGCCAGCAGCTCAGAGACAGGAAAGGGGGAGACCCAGTACTTC. Its translation is CASSSETGKGETQYF. This chain joins TRBV11-3 and TRBJ2-5; a weak D match, TRBD1 (6 bases). CDR1 and CDR2 from the germline V gene are SGHNT and YENEEA. Trimming took 4 bases from V and 5 from J, leaving 17 bases between them. CDR3 length equals 15 residues.

The chain has TRBV7-2 and TRBJ2-4; TRBD1 might be the D (7 bases). The CDR3 consists of 14 residues. Germline V gene lookup returns CDR1 SGHTA and CDR2 FQGNSA. The V and J ends lost 6 bases and 9 bases respectively, with 18 bases between them. This CDR3 reads CASSDGRGDGIQYF. The CDR3 DNA reads as TGTGCCAGCAGTGACGGCAGGGGGGACGGCATTCAGTACTTC.

This clone is termed large. The chain carries TRBV6-5 and TRBJ2-1, with 10 bases aligning to TRBD1. The germline V gene encodes CDR1 MNHEY and CDR2 SVGAGI. The V and J ends lost 6 bases and 10 bases, in that order; junction bases with no gene match: 9. CDR3 length: 14 amino acids. CDR3 DNA: TGTGCCAGCAGACGGACAGGGGGGGTCAACGAGCAGTTCTTC. Amino acid sequence: CASRRTGGVNEQFF.

The genes are TRBV11-3 and TRBJ2-1; possibly TRBD1 for D (6 bases). The CDR3 length is 15 residues. V lost 5 bases and J 6 bases, leaving 17 bases between the germline ends. Germline CDR1 reads SGHNT; CDR2 reads YENEEA. The CDR3: CASSLNRVERNEQFF. Here the CDR3 DNA reads TGTGCCAGCAGCCTAAACAGGGTTGAACGCAATGAGCAGTTCTTC.

The chain is built from TRBV6-2 or TRBV6-3 and TRBJ2-1; 9 bases are a match to TRBD2. The CDR3 is 17 residues long. Germline loops: CDR1 MNHEY, CDR2 SVGEGT. V lost 2 bases and J lost 1; bases outside the gene matches: 6. For the CDR3, the DNA is TGTGCCAGCAGTTACAGCGGGGGGCGTGAATCCTACAATGAGCAGTTCTTC. The encoded protein is CASSYSGGRESYNEQFF.

In this sample, this clone turned up many times. The chain is built from TRBV6-5 and TRBJ1-5; 7 nucleotides match TRBD1. The CDR3 has 15 residues. Per the germline V gene, CDR1 is MNHEY and CDR2 is SVGAGI. The trim removed 9 bases at V and 0 bases at J, leaving 8 bases unmatched. The CDR3 coding sequence is TGTGCCAGTACATACAAGGGGGCTAGCAATCAGCCCCAGCATTTT. Translated, it gives CASTYKGASNQPQHF.

This sequence joins TRBV18 and TRBJ1-1; 8 bases map to TRBD1. Trimming at V came to 5 bases and at J to 1 base, leaving 6 bases not matched to a gene. This CDR3 comprises 15 residues. CDR1 is KGHSH and CDR2 is LQKENI in the germline V gene. For the CDR3, the DNA is TGTGCCAGCTCATACTTAGGACAGGGGAACACTGAAGCTTTCTTT. Protein product: CASSYLGQGNTEAFF. Based on the CDR3 plus reference TRBV18 and TRBJ1-1, the full variable domain is NAGVMQNPRHLVRRRGQEARLRCSPMKGHSHVYWYRQLPEEGLKFMVYLQKENIIDESGMPKERFSAEFPKEGPSILRIQQVVRGDSAAYFCASSYLGQGNTEAFFGQGTRLTVV.

The chain recombines TRBV7-9 with TRBJ2-3, with D maybe TRBD1 (6 bases). Germline V gives CDR1 SEHNR, CDR2 FQNEAQ (reference sequence). CDR3 size: 14 residues. The ends were cut back, 4 bases at V and 3 bases at J, with 11 bases in the middle. CDR3 residues: CASSSGQWTDTQYF. The DNA of the CDR3 is TGTGCCAGCAGCTCCGGACAGTGGACAGATACGCAGTATTTT.

The V gene is TRBV6-5, the J gene TRBJ1-5, with a tentative D call TRBD1 (6 bases). V lost 5 bases to trimming and J lost 4 bases, with 9 bases between them. The CDR3 is 13 amino acids. Germline CDR1 reads MNHEY; CDR2 reads SVGAGI. The CDR3 loop reads CASSRQENQPQHF. The DNA for the CDR3 is TGTGCCAGCAGTAGACAGGAAAATCAGCCCCAGCATTTT.

This rearrangement joins TRBV6-2 or TRBV6-3 to TRBJ1-1, with 8 bases lining up with TRBD1. CDR3 length equals 14 residues. Losses at the gene ends were 2 bases for V and 1 base for J; bases not matched to a gene: 0. CDR1 is MNHEY and CDR2 is SVGEGT in the germline V gene. The CDR3 DNA follows: TGTGCCAGCAGTTACGGGACAGGGAACACTGAAGCTTTCTTT. The encoded protein is CASSYGTGNTEAFF.

J is TRBJ2-2 and V is TRBV6-6; D perhaps matches TRBD1 (5 bases). V lost 0 bases, J lost 2 bases, and 7 bases lay in between. Germline CDR1 and CDR2: MNHNY and SVGAGI (reference sequence). This CDR3 has 15 amino acids. The CDR3 DNA reads TGTGCCAGCAGTTACTCAGGACATAACACCGGGGAGCTGTTTTTT. It codes for CASSYSGHNTGELFF.

The chain combines TRBV12-3 or TRBV12-4 with TRBJ1-1; a weak D match, TRBD1 (5 bases). This CDR3 is 13 amino acids long. The germline V and J ends were trimmed by 6 bases and 1 base, with 9 bases remaining between them. The CDR3 loop reads CASRVTGNTEAFF. The DNA of the CDR3 is TGTGCCAGCAGAGTAACAGGGAACACTGAAGCTTTCTTT.

This clone was observed a handful of times. The CDR3 reads CASSRRGQGRFGTEAFF. The CDR3 nucleotides read TGTGCCAGTAGTAGAAGAGGACAGGGGAGATTTGGGACTGAAGCTTTCTTT. V and J are TRBV19 and TRBJ1-1, with 9 bases lining up with TRBD1. V trimming: 4 bases; J trimming: 5 bases; junction bases outside the gene matches: 14. The germline V gene has CDR1 LNHDA and CDR2 SQIVND (reference sequence). This CDR3 has 17 amino acids.

For the CDR3, the DNA is TGTGCCAGCAGTGCACAGGGTAGCCCTCAGCCCCAGCATTTT. As protein: CASSAQGSPQPQHF. The rearrangement joins TRBV9 to TRBJ1-5; possible D gene TRBD1, 6 bases. Trimming cost V 5 bases and J 6 bases, with 15 bases left between them. The CDR3 is 14 amino acids. CDR1 SGDLS and CDR2 YYNGEE come from the germline V gene.

The chain uses TRBV24-1 and TRBJ2-2, with D possibly matching TRBD2 (7 bases). Germline lookup yields CDR1 KGHDR and CDR2 SFDVKD. V was pared by 2 bases and J by 6 bases, with 18 bases between. CDR3 length equals 17 residues. The CDR3 reads CATSDWGGANRAGELFF. Here the CDR3 DNA reads TGTGCCACCAGTGATTGGGGGGGGGCGAATCGGGCCGGGGAGCTGTTTTTT.

This sequence joins TRBV9 and TRBJ2-1; D ambiguous. Germline values: CDR1 SGDLS, CDR2 YYNGEE. The CDR3 is made up of 16 amino acids. V was pared by 0 bases and J by 5 bases, with 15 bases between. CDR3: CASSVAGVNHDNEQFF. The CDR3 DNA reads as TGTGCCAGCAGCGTAGCCGGAGTCAACCACGACAATGAGCAGTTCTTC.

The rearrangement joins TRBV7-9 to TRBJ2-4, with D possibly matching TRBD2 (6 bases). This CDR3 region has 15 residues. Looked up from germline, CDR1 is SEHNR and CDR2 is FQNEAQ (reference sequence). V gave up 0 bases and J gave up 6 bases, with 12 bases separating them. In nucleotides, the CDR3 is TGTGCCAGCAGCTTAGCAGGGGCGCGGGGAAACATTCAGTACTTC. This translates into CASSLAGARGNIQYF.

In nucleotides, the CDR3 is TGCAGTGCTAGTAACACCCGAACGGCCAAAAACATTCAGTACTTC. Encoded protein: CSASNTRTAKNIQYF. The chain employs TRBV20-1 and TRBJ2-4, with D uncertain. The CDR3 length is 15 residues. The V end was cut by 3 bases, the J end by 1 base, with 13 bases between. The V gene's germline CDR1 is DFQATT and CDR2 SNEGSKA (reference sequence).

The chain carries TRBV6-5 and TRBJ2-5; D call uncertain. V lost 7 bases and J 3 bases, leaving 12 bases between the germline ends. Germline assignment: CDR1 MNHEY and CDR2 SVGAGI. The CDR3 covers 13 residues. CDR3 sequence (DNA): TGTGCCAGCACTGGTGCGGCGGAAGAGACCCAGTACTTC. Translated, it gives CASTGAAEETQYF.

V is TRBV7-9 and J is TRBJ2-5; 14 bases are shared with TRBD2. Losses at the gene ends were 5 bases for V and 1 base for J; bases not matched to a gene: 12. The CDR3 runs to 19 residues. In germline, CDR1 is SEHNR, CDR2 FQNEAQ (reference sequence). DNA of the CDR3: TGTGCCAGCAGCCCCTCTGGGGGACTAGCGGGAGCTGGCCAAGAGACCCAGTACTTC. It specifies CASSPSGGLAGAGQETQYF.

The chain links TRBV2 to TRBJ1-5; TRBD1 is a possible D gene (6 bases). V gave up 9 bases and J gave up 5 bases, with 11 bases separating them. From germline, CDR1 is SNHLY and CDR2 FYNNEI. The CDR3 has 12 residues. The DNA for the CDR3 is TGTGCCAGTCACAGGGAAGATCAGCCCCAGCATTTT. It encodes CASHREDQPQHF. Using reference TRBV2 and TRBJ1-5 for the parts outside the CDR3, the full variable domain is EPEVTQTPSHQVTQMGQEVILRCVPISNHLYFYWYRQILGQKVEFLVSFYNNEISEKSEIFDDQFSVERPDGSNFTLKIRSTKLEDSAMYFCASHREDQPQHFGDGTRLSIL.

CDR3 protein: CASSLEAGFGNQPQHF. The CDR3 DNA reads as TGTGCCAGCAGCTTAGAGGCGGGGTTCGGGAATCAGCCCCAGCATTTT. The rearrangement links TRBV7-8 to TRBJ1-5; D is ambiguous. Trimming removed 1 base at V and 4 bases at J, with 14 bases between. The CDR3 runs 16 residues. CDR1 and CDR2 from the germline V gene are SGHVS and FQNEAQ.

The chain is built from TRBV6-5 and TRBJ2-3; tentative D call: TRBD2 (5 bases). The CDR3 extends over 13 amino acids. The ends were cut back, 4 bases at V and 1 base at J, with 6 bases in the middle. Germline V gene data show CDR1 as MNHEY and CDR2 as SVGAGI. The CDR3 sequence is CASSSAGTDTQYF. The CDR3 nucleotides read TGTGCCAGCAGTTCAGCGGGCACAGATACGCAGTATTTT.